This T cell receptor beta chain stems from a study of blood T cell repertoires in COVID-19. The overall study: From T cells, B-cell-depleted T cells, or PBMCs came the material, which was cDNA or gDNA.

Original processing methods: Estimates of nucleated cell counts were drawn from the amplification of reference gene primers. Generated by immunoSEQ multiplex PCR, the TCRdb table keeps only in-frame clones and is missing some. V, J and clone size reflect that table, while D and trimming were determined from the DNA. The table includes 55,000 to 80,000 clones, 83% detected once. The CDR3 consists of 12 residues. Trimming shortened V by 2 bases and J by 4 bases, and 6 bases separated the two germline ends. Germline V lookup: CDR1 SNHLY, CDR2 FYNNEI. V gene TRBV2 combines with J gene TRBJ2-7; D is uncertain. This clonotype originated in a human donor in a cohort sampled during active COVID-19. Sequenced: peripheral blood. The CDR3 sequence is CASSEFNYEQYF. DNA of the CDR3: TGTGCCAGCAGTGAATTTAATTACGAGCAGTACTTC.